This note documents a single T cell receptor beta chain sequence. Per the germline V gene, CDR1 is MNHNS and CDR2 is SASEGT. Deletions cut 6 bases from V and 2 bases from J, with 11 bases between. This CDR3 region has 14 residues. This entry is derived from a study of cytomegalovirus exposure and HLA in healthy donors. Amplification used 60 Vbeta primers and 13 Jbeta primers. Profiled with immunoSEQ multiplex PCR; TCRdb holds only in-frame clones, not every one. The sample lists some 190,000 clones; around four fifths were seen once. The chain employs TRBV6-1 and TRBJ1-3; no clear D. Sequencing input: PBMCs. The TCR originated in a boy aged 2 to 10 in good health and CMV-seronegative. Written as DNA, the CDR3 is TGTGCCAGCAGAGAGGGTCAGACTGGAAACACCATATATTTT. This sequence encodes CASREGQTGNTIYF.